The 25 T cell receptor beta chains below were found in one sample sequenced in a study of radiation and T cells in renal cell carcinoma. Indicated time point: baseline pretreatment blood. Treatment indicated: 15 Gy SBRT to primary tumor, nephrectomy 4 weeks later. The data were produced by immunoSEQ multiplex PCR, yet TCRdb's version contains in-frame clones alone and is incomplete. The data contain over 120,000 clones, nearly 90% of them singletons. Specimen: blood, collected from a patient whose treatment included radiotherapy and nephrectomy. Every receptor here comes from a woman between 50 and 59 years old with renal cell carcinoma.

The chain links TRBV14 to TRBJ2-7; perhaps TRBD1 as D (6 bases). V lost 1 base to trimming and J lost 2 bases, with 9 bases between them. The germline CDR1 and CDR2 sequences are SGHDN and FVKESK. The CDR3 covers 14 residues. CDR3 loop: CASSQGSGAYEQYF. CDR3 nucleotides: TGTGCCAGCAGCCAAGGGTCAGGGGCCTACGAGCAGTACTTC. Supplemented by reference TRBV14 and TRBJ2-7, the full variable domain reads EAGVTQFPSHSVIEKGQTVTLRCDPISGHDNLYWYRRVMGKEIKFLLHFVKESKQDESGMPNNRFLAERTGGTYSTLKVQPAELEDSGVYFCASSQGSGAYEQYFGPGTRLTVT.

The chain joins TRBV6-5 to TRBJ2-7; D might be TRBD1 or TRBD2, each matching 5 bases. The CDR3 covers 13 residues. V was shortened by 2 bases and J by 0 bases, with 5 bases between the two germline ends. Germline CDR1 and CDR2: MNHEY and SVGAGI. CDR3 region: CASSYGTSYEQYF. CDR3 sequence (DNA): TGTGCCAGCAGTTACGGGACCTCCTACGAGCAGTACTTC.

V usage is TRBV7-6 and J usage is TRBJ2-1, with 13 bases matching TRBD2. The CDR3 has 16 residues. Trimming removed 4 bases from V and 8 bases from J; junction bases left unmatched: 8. Germline assignment: CDR1 SGHVS and CDR2 FNYEAQ. The CDR3 here is CASSSRLAGGYDEQFF. The CDR3 DNA follows: TGTGCCAGCAGCTCCAGACTAGCGGGGGGCTATGATGAGCAGTTCTTC. Full variable domain (outside the CDR3, taken from reference TRBV7-6 and TRBJ2-1): GAGVSQSPRYKVTKRGQDVALRCDPISGHVSLYWYRQALGQGPEFLTYFNYEAQQDKSGLPNDRFSAERPEGSISTLTIQRTEQRDSAMYRCASSSRLAGGYDEQFFGPGTRLTVL.

This chain uses TRBV19 with TRBJ1-1; D not certain. Germline CDR1 reads LNHDA; CDR2 reads SQIVND (reference sequence). Between the trimmed V and J ends, which lost 3 bases and 0 bases, there was a span of 5 bases. The CDR3 has 13 residues. CDR3: CASSMVVNTEAFF. The CDR3 DNA reads as TGTGCCAGTAGTATGGTCGTGAACACTGAAGCTTTCTTT. Together with reference TRBV19 and TRBJ1-1, the CDR3 gives the full variable domain: DGGITQSPKYLFRKEGQNVTLSCEQNLNHDAMYWYRQDPGQGLRLIYYSQIVNDFQKGDIAEGYSVSREKKESFPLTVTSAQKNPTAFYLCASSMVVNTEAFFGQGTRLTVV.

The chain joins TRBV7-6 to TRBJ1-1, with TRBD1 as a possible D gene (5 bases). The germline V gene has CDR1 SGHVS and CDR2 FNYEAQ. The V gene lost 5 bases and the J gene lost 0 bases, with 22 bases spanning the gap. There are 18 residues in the CDR3. CDR3 nucleotide sequence: TGTGCCAGCAGCCCCGACATCAGGAGGACACAGGTGAACACTGAAGCTTTCTTT. Its protein product is CASSPDIRRTQVNTEAFF.

The rearrangement uses TRBV7-6 and TRBJ1-1, with D tentatively TRBD1 (5 bases). The CDR3 spans 15 residues. Germline V lookup: CDR1 SGHVS, CDR2 FNYEAQ. V was cut by 1 base and J by 1 base, with 10 bases left in between. The CDR3 loop reads CASSLGEGTNTEAFF. The CDR3, as DNA: TGTGCCAGCAGCTTAGGAGAGGGGACGAACACTGAAGCTTTCTTT.

This clone has only one observation. The chain carries TRBV18 and TRBJ2-1, with D perhaps matching TRBD1 (6 bases). CDR3 length: 15 residues. V gave up 5 bases and J gave up 4 bases, with 15 bases separating them. Germline V gene lookup returns CDR1 KGHSH and CDR2 LQKENI. DNA for the CDR3: TGTGCCAGCTCATCCCGACAGGACTTGTACAATGAGCAGTTCTTC. This encodes CASSSRQDLYNEQFF.

The chain employs TRBV29-1 and TRBJ1-2; a weak D match, TRBD1 (6 bases). CDR1 is SQVTM and CDR2 is ANQGSEA in the germline V gene. The CDR3 runs to 12 residues. V lost 5 bases, J lost 1 base, and 8 bases lay in between. The CDR3 DNA reads as TGCAGCGTTAGGGGGGATAACTATGGCTACACCTTC. Its protein is CSVRGDNYGYTF.

This clone has more than one count but fewer than ten. The J gene is TRBJ2-7, the V gene TRBV7-9; no clear D gene. Germline assignment: CDR1 SEHNR and CDR2 FQNEAQ (reference sequence). The CDR3 length is 14 residues. Between the trimmed V and J ends, which lost 4 bases and 7 bases, there was a span of 17 bases. CDR3 sequence (DNA): TGTGCCAGCAGCTCTTTGGCAGTGCTGGAAGAGCAGTACTTC. This encodes CASSSLAVLEEQYF.

The chain carries TRBV7-2 and TRBJ2-4; the D gene could be TRBD1 or TRBD2 (5 bases each). The V end was cut by 2 bases, the J end by 15 bases, with 14 bases between. This CDR3 region has 12 residues. Looked up from germline, CDR1 is SGHTA and CDR2 is FQGNSA. The DNA for the CDR3 is TGTGCCAGCAGCTTAATGTCGGGGCGGGCGTACTTC. Its translation is CASSLMSGRAYF.

V is TRBV7-8 and J is TRBJ1-2; D ambiguous. The CDR3 spans 14 residues. Between the trimmed V and J ends, which lost 5 bases and 8 bases, there was a span of 18 bases. CDR1 and CDR2 from the germline V gene are SGHVS and FQNEAQ. The CDR3 loop is CASSLWTVGLGYTF. DNA of the CDR3: TGTGCCAGCAGCCTTTGGACTGTCGGGCTCGGCTACACCTTC.

This chain joins TRBV7-6 and TRBJ2-1; TRBD1 matches at 7 bases. V gave up 0 bases and J gave up 6 bases; unmatched junction bases: 11. This CDR3 spans 17 amino acids. Germline values: CDR1 SGHVS, CDR2 FNYEAQ. The CDR3 region has the DNA TGTGCCAGCAGCTTAGCCGACAGGGTGGCCCTGGGCAATGAGCAGTTCTTC. Its translation: CASSLADRVALGNEQFF.

CDR3 DNA: TGCGCCAGCAGCTCGGAGGACTTCATCCTCCACTTT. Translation: CASSSEDFILHF. The chain is built from TRBV5-1 and TRBJ1-6; the D is unclear. CDR3 size: 12 residues. V was pared by 3 bases and J by 15 bases, with 13 bases between. Germline assignment: CDR1 SGHRS and CDR2 YFSETQ.

J is TRBJ1-3 and V is TRBV10-2; no definite D call. Germline lookup yields CDR1 WSHSY and CDR2 SAAADI. V was shortened by 8 bases and J by 1 base, with 18 bases between the two germline ends. This CDR3 has 16 amino acids. The CDR3, as DNA: TGCGCCAGCTTAGGGTCACGTTTGAAATCTGGAAACACCATATATTTT. It specifies CASLGSRLKSGNTIYF.

The CDR3 bases are TGCAGCGCCGGGGACAGGGGAAGGGAAAAACTGTTTTTT. Translating gives CSAGDRGREKLFF. This chain links TRBV29-1 with TRBJ1-4, with 10 bases identical to TRBD1. Germline CDR1 SQVTM, CDR2 ANQGSEA. V was pared by 7 bases and J by 8 bases, with 7 bases of the junction left unmatched. The CDR3 loop spans 13 amino acids.

The rearrangement uses TRBV7-6 and TRBJ2-3; perhaps TRBD1 as D (5 bases). The CDR3 is made up of 16 amino acids. V lost 5 bases and J lost 1, with 16 bases in between. Germline CDR1 reads SGHVS; CDR2 reads FNYEAQ. CDR3 sequence: CASSILRGGGTDTQYF. CDR3 in DNA: TGTGCCAGCAGCATATTAAGGGGTGGGGGCACAGATACGCAGTATTTT.

Only a few counts were recorded for this clone. The rearrangement links TRBV21-1 to TRBJ2-1. TRBV21-1 is a known pseudogene. The CDR3 is made up of 20 amino acids. The CDR3 region has the DNA TGTGCCAGCAGCAAATCCTCTGGGAAAAGAGCGAATGACGAGCACAATGAGCAGTTCTTC. Its protein is CASSKSSGKRANDEHNEQFF.

The gene calls are TRBV7-8 and TRBJ1-5; D is uncertain. V was trimmed by 5 bases and J by 8 bases, leaving 16 bases between them. The CDR3 spans 14 residues. CDR1 SGHVS and CDR2 FQNEAQ come from the germline V gene. The CDR3, as DNA: TGTGCCAGCAGCCCTCATACACCCGGGGAGCCCCAGCATTTT. Translating gives CASSPHTPGEPQHF.

The chain links TRBV5-1 to TRBJ1-1, with no clear D. There are 14 residues in the CDR3. Between the trimmed V and J ends, which lost 4 bases and 2 bases, there was a span of 12 bases. Germline CDR1 SGHRS, CDR2 YFSETQ. The CDR3 protein is CASSPTTPNTEAFF. The DNA of the CDR3 is TGCGCCAGCAGCCCGACGACACCTAACACTGAAGCTTTCTTT.

Points on this clone: The same CDR3 is also encoded by other DNA sequences in this sample. The rearrangement links TRBV19 to TRBJ2-7; D is unresolved. Germline-derived CDR1 and CDR2 are LNHDA and SQIVND (reference sequence). This CDR3 is 14 amino acids long. Deletions cut 1 base from V and 1 base from J, with 8 bases between. CDR3 sequence reads: CASSIVGGSYEQYF. DNA for the CDR3: TGTGCCAGTAGTATAGTGGGCGGTTCCTACGAGCAGTACTTC.

The chain combines TRBV19 with TRBJ2-7, with D unclear. CDR3 length: 14 amino acids. V dropped 1 base and J dropped 0 bases, with 7 bases sitting between them. Per germline, CDR1 LNHDA and CDR2 SQIVND (reference sequence). CDR3 coding DNA: TGTGCCAGTAGTATAGTAATGAGCTCCTACGAGCAGTACTTC. It encodes CASSIVMSSYEQYF.

The CDR3 nucleotides read TGTGCCAGCAGCTTGGAACAGAGCTCCTACAATGAGCAGTTCTTC. It encodes CASSLEQSSYNEQFF. The V and J genes are TRBV5-8 and TRBJ2-1; D unclear. CDR3 size: 15 residues. Germline CDR1 is SGHTS and CDR2 is YDEGEE. V was trimmed by 0 bases and J by 0 bases, leaving 7 bases between them.

V and J are TRBV5-1 and TRBJ1-1; unclear D gene. The germline V and J ends were trimmed by 3 bases and 0 bases, with 9 bases remaining between them. Germline V gene lookup returns CDR1 SGHRS and CDR2 YFSETQ. The CDR3 sequence is 14 residues long. CDR3 loop: CASSSLGLNTEAFF. The DNA of the CDR3 is TGCGCCAGCAGCTCCCTGGGCTTGAACACTGAAGCTTTCTTT.

The rearrangement links TRBV27 to TRBJ1-2; possible D gene TRBD1, 5 bases. The CDR3 is made up of 12 amino acids. The germline V gene has CDR1 MNHEY and CDR2 SMNVEV (reference sequence). The V end lost 2 bases, the J end lost 11 bases, and 12 bases lay between the germline ends. CDR3 coding DNA: TGTGCCAGCAGTTTAGGGGGTGCCAATTACACCTTC. It codes for CASSLGGANYTF.

V and J are TRBV5-1 and TRBJ2-7; 9 bases match TRBD1. The CDR3 length is 14 residues. Germline V CDR1 and CDR2: SGHRS, YFSETQ. After removal of 1 base from V and 7 bases from J, the junction contained 6 bases not matched to a gene. CDR3 sequence reads: CASSLTTGGKEQYF. The CDR3 DNA follows: TGCGCCAGCAGCTTGACTACAGGGGGCAAGGAGCAGTACTTC.